These 30 T cell receptor beta chains originate from one sample sequenced in a study of cytomegalovirus exposure and HLA in healthy donors (dated by TCRdb to the late 2010s). The library was prepared using the immunoSEQ multiplex PCR assay. TCRdb limited this immuneACCESS table to in-frame rearrangements with V and J called. A share of clones is missing; checked studies link under half to unresolved V genes, and the rest is unexplained. A total of 150,000 or so clones appear in this sample, 89% of them only once. Of the sample, roughly 9.3% is held by the ten largest clones. The sample consisted of PBMCs. The source of these receptors is a young woman in good health and CMV-seropositive.

The V gene is TRBV4-2, the J gene TRBJ2-3; D remains ambiguous. From germline, CDR1 is LGHNA and CDR2 YNFKEQ. V lost 0 bases, J lost 7 bases, and 14 bases lay in between. The CDR3 is made up of 15 amino acids. The CDR3 spells CASSQDPVLSYTQYF. CDR3 DNA sequence: TGTGCCAGCAGCCAAGATCCCGTCCTAAGCTATACGCAGTATTTT.

This rearrangement joins TRBV2 to TRBJ2-7; TRBD1 matches 10 bases. Germline CDR1 SNHLY, CDR2 FYNNEI. Trimming cost V 0 bases and J 5 bases; bases outside gene matches: 10. The length of the CDR3 is 17 residues. The chain's CDR3 is CASSEARSGQGVDEQYF. CDR3 in DNA: TGTGCCAGCAGTGAAGCGAGGAGCGGACAGGGGGTCGACGAGCAGTACTTC.

V gene TRBV5-4 combines with J gene TRBJ2-1, with 8 bases matching TRBD1. V trimming: 0 bases; J trimming: 9 bases; junction bases outside the gene matches: 8. CDR1 is SGHNT and CDR2 is YYREEE in the germline V gene (reference sequence). This CDR3 spans 15 amino acids. CDR3 loop: CASSLVRQGKREQFF. CDR3 in DNA: TGTGCCAGCAGCTTGGTTCGACAGGGGAAGCGTGAGCAGTTCTTC.

This clone was seen a few times. V and J are TRBV19 and TRBJ2-3; 10 bases match TRBD1. The CDR3 consists of 14 residues. V was clipped by 6 bases and J by 6 bases; unmatched bases: 6. The germline CDR1 and CDR2 sequences are LNHDA and SQIVND (reference sequence). The chain's CDR3 is CASRDRGRTDTQYF. Written as DNA, the CDR3 is TGTGCCAGTAGGGACAGGGGGAGGACGGATACGCAGTATTTT.

This CDR3 is CASNLISNEQFF. The CDR3 bases are TGTGCCAGCAACCTAATCTCCAATGAGCAGTTCTTC. The chain couples TRBV28 to TRBJ2-1; no reliable D call. The CDR3 contains 12 residues. Trimming shortened V by 7 bases and J by 6 bases, and 10 bases separated the two germline ends. Germline assignment: CDR1 MDHEN and CDR2 SYDVKM.

This chain connects TRBV5-4 to TRBJ1-1; 7 bases are shared with TRBD1. The CDR3 is made up of 13 amino acids. V trimming: 0 bases; J trimming: 4 bases; junction bases outside the gene matches: 0. Germline values: CDR1 SGHNT, CDR2 YYREEE (reference sequence). The CDR3 DNA reads as TGTGCCAGCAGCTTGGACAGGGGCACTGAAGCTTTCTTT. Translated: CASSLDRGTEAFF.

Of note for this clone: A read error may account for a junction end that differs from germline. The sample carries other DNA sequences with the same CDR3. The CDR3 bases are TGCGCCAGCAGTGGCGAGCGGAGAGGGATGCACACAGATACGCAGTATTTT. Protein product: CASSGERRGMHTDTQYF. J is TRBJ2-3 and V is TRBV25-1; perhaps TRBD2 as D (5 bases). Germline V CDR1 and CDR2: MGHDK, SYGVNS. This CDR3 has 17 amino acids.

V is TRBV7-3 and J is TRBJ1-2; TRBD1 agrees at 8 bases. The CDR3 extends over 13 amino acids. Germline assignment: CDR1 SGHTA and CDR2 FQGTGA. The ends lost 5 bases at V and 8 bases at J; junction bases unmatched: 7. The CDR3 protein is CASSRGTGWGYTF. The CDR3, as DNA: TGTGCCAGCAGCCGGGGGACAGGTTGGGGCTACACCTTC.

This chain links TRBV5-1 with TRBJ1-1; D perhaps matches TRBD1 (5 bases). V lost 0 bases and J lost 5, with 17 bases in between. CDR1 and CDR2 (germline): SGHRS, YFSETQ. CDR3 size: 16 residues. The CDR3 DNA follows: TGCGCCAGCAGCTTGGGACCGGGGGGAGGGGATACTGAAGCTTTCTTT. The encoded protein is CASSLGPGGGDTEAFF. The full variable domain, its missing parts supplied by reference TRBV5-1 and TRBJ1-1, is KAGVTQTPRYLIKTRGQQVTLSCSPISGHRSVSWYQQTPGQGLQFLFEYFSETQRNKGNFPGRFSGRQFSNSRSEMNVSTLELGDSALYLCASSLGPGGGDTEAFFGQGTRLTVV.

V gene TRBV12-5 combines with J gene TRBJ1-1; possible D gene TRBD1, 6 bases. Trimming shortened V by 5 bases and J by 0 bases, and 10 bases separated the two germline ends. Germline V gene lookup returns CDR1 LGHNT and CDR2 FRNRAP. The CDR3 is 14 residues long. CDR3 region: CASGVGGLNTEAFF. The CDR3 DNA reads as TGTGCTAGTGGTGTCGGGGGGCTGAACACTGAAGCTTTCTTT. The complete variable domain, with remaining parts taken from reference TRBV12-5 and TRBJ1-1, reads DARVTQTPRHKVTEMGQEVTMRCQPILGHNTVFWYRQTMMQGLELLAYFRNRAPLDDSGMPKDRFSAEMPDATLATLKIQPSEPRDSAVYFCASGVGGLNTEAFFGQGTRLTVV.

The chain has TRBV9 and TRBJ2-3, with 8 bases matching TRBD2. Germline V gene sequence: CDR1 SGDLS, CDR2 YYNGEE. The J segment lost 6 bases and the V segment lost 0 bases, leaving 9 bases of the junction unmatched. This CDR3 has 16 amino acids. The CDR3 bases are TGTGCCAGCAGCGTAGAAGCGGGGGTTCAGTGGGATACGCAGTATTTT. Amino acids: CASSVEAGVQWDTQYF.

The V gene is TRBV28, the J gene TRBJ1-1; 8 bases match TRBD1. The CDR3 consists of 14 residues. Looked up from germline, CDR1 is MDHEN and CDR2 is SYDVKM. Unmatched junction bases numbered 5, after V lost 6 bases and J lost 2 bases. The CDR3: CASSLTGANTEAFF. In nucleotides, the CDR3 is TGTGCCAGCAGCCTGACAGGGGCAAACACTGAAGCTTTCTTT. The whole variable domain, filled in from reference TRBV28 and TRBJ1-1, reads DVKVTQSSRYLVKRTGEKVFLECVQDMDHENMFWYRQDPGLGLRLIYFSYDVKMKEKGDIPEGYSVSREKKERFSLILESASTNQTSMYLCASSLTGANTEAFFGQGTRLTVV.

The chain recombines TRBV2 with TRBJ2-1; D gene unclear. With 6 bases removed from V and 4 bases from J, the gap between germline ends came to 10 bases. The CDR3 extends over 13 amino acids. CDR1 and CDR2 from the germline V gene are SNHLY and FYNNEI. The CDR3 nucleotides are TGTGCCAGCAGGTTTTACGGTTACAATGAGCAGTTCTTC. Its translation is CASRFYGYNEQFF.

There are a few counts of this clone. This rearrangement joins TRBV7-8 to TRBJ1-3, with D hard to call. V lost 1 base to trimming and J lost 0 bases, with 10 bases between them. The CDR3 covers 16 residues. Germline CDR1 SGHVS, CDR2 FQNEAQ. The CDR3 DNA reads TGTGCCAGCAGCTTAGTGGAGACCAGCTCTGGAAACACCATATATTTT. It encodes CASSLVETSSGNTIYF.

The genes are TRBV9 and TRBJ2-5; D not resolved. The CDR3 is 13 amino acids. Germline CDR1 reads SGDLS; CDR2 reads YYNGEE. The ends were cut back, 0 bases at V and 5 bases at J, with 8 bases in the middle. The CDR3 loop reads CASSVGLPETQYF. The CDR3 DNA sequence: TGTGCCAGCAGCGTAGGACTCCCGGAGACCCAGTACTTC.

Of note for this clone: The germline gene is not matched at one end of the junction; a read error may be the cause. This chain joins TRBV7-7 and TRBJ2-3; 8 bases line up with TRBD2. Looked up from germline, CDR1 is SSHAT and CDR2 is FNYEAQ (reference sequence). The length of the CDR3 is 18 residues. In DNA, the CDR3 is TGTGCTAGCAGCTTAGTATCTGATCAGCGGGGGAGCACAGATACGCAGTATTTT. Protein: CASSLVSDQRGSTDTQYF.

CDR3 region: CASSSLTVRTPLHF. The CDR3 bases are TGTGCCAGCAGCTCTTTGACAGTGCGGACACCCCTCCACTTT. This chain links TRBV7-9 with TRBJ1-6, with a possible D match to TRBD1 (5 bases). Trimming stripped 4 bases from V and 11 bases from J, with 15 bases between. The germline CDR1 and CDR2 sequences are SEHNR and FQNEAQ (reference sequence). There are 14 residues in the CDR3.

V is TRBV5-1 and J is TRBJ1-4, with 7 bases lining up with TRBD1. Germline CDR1 and CDR2: SGHRS and YFSETQ. V shed 0 bases, J shed 3 bases, and the junction held 2 bases outside the gene matches. The CDR3 is 15 amino acids. CDR3 in DNA: TGCGCCAGCAGCTTGGGGACAGGACCTAATGAAAAACTGTTTTTT. Amino acid sequence: CASSLGTGPNEKLFF.

The J gene is TRBJ1-4, the V gene TRBV28, with 12 positions matching TRBD1. J lost 3 bases, V lost 6 bases, and 8 bases had no gene match. The CDR3 runs to 17 residues. In germline, CDR1 is MDHEN, CDR2 SYDVKM. CDR3 residues: CASSSWGQGAPNEKLFF. The DNA of the CDR3 is TGTGCCAGCAGCTCCTGGGGACAGGGGGCGCCTAATGAAAAACTGTTTTTT. Full variable domain (remainder filled in from reference TRBV28 and TRBJ1-4): DVKVTQSSRYLVKRTGEKVFLECVQDMDHENMFWYRQDPGLGLRLIYFSYDVKMKEKGDIPEGYSVSREKKERFSLILESASTNQTSMYLCASSSWGQGAPNEKLFFGSGTQLSVL.

In this sample, this clone turned up once. The J gene is TRBJ1-1, the V gene TRBV5-4; D is ambiguous. Germline values: CDR1 SGHNT, CDR2 YYREEE (reference sequence). This CDR3 contains 14 residues. Between the trimmed V and J ends, which lost 4 bases and 0 bases, there was a span of 10 bases. The CDR3 is CASSGTDLNTEAFF. CDR3 nucleotide sequence: TGTGCCAGCAGCGGCACCGACTTGAACACTGAAGCTTTCTTT.

This sequence joins TRBV18 and TRBJ2-7, with 9 bases lining up with TRBD1. V was clipped by 6 bases and J by 6 bases; unmatched bases: 12. Germline V gene sequence: CDR1 KGHSH, CDR2 LQKENI. The length of the CDR3 is 15 residues. CDR3 sequence reads: CASSPRDRALSEQYF. CDR3 sequence (DNA): TGTGCCAGCTCGCCCCGGGACAGGGCACTATCCGAGCAGTACTTC.

The rearrangement uses TRBV12-5 and TRBJ2-2; no reliable D call. Germline V lookup: CDR1 LGHNT, CDR2 FRNRAP. With 0 bases removed from V and 3 bases from J, the gap between germline ends came to 11 bases. The CDR3 contains 16 residues. The CDR3 nucleotides read TGTGCTAGTGGTTTGGTACTGTCGCAGGACACCGGGGAGCTGTTTTTT. Translation: CASGLVLSQDTGELFF.

V is TRBV11-3 and J is TRBJ2-1, with TRBD1 matching over 7 bases. The germline V gene has CDR1 SGHNT and CDR2 YENEEA. The CDR3 totals 15 residues. V lost 4 bases, J lost 8 bases, and 11 bases stayed unmatched. The CDR3 is CASSWGEGARDEQFF. For the CDR3, the DNA is TGTGCCAGCAGCTGGGGTGAGGGGGCGAGGGATGAGCAGTTCTTC.

The genes are TRBV7-2 and TRBJ2-1, with D tentatively TRBD1 (5 bases). Looked up from germline, CDR1 is SGHTA and CDR2 is FQGNSA. This CDR3 comprises 16 residues. Trimming left V 7 bases short and J 6 bases short, with 22 bases between. The CDR3 DNA sequence: TGTGCCAGCACCCCGACCCCTTGGGGCAGCCGCAATGAGCAGTTCTTC. Its protein product is CASTPTPWGSRNEQFF.

V is TRBV19 and J is TRBJ2-3; 8 nucleotides match TRBD2. The length of the CDR3 is 12 residues. Germline-derived CDR1 and CDR2 are LNHDA and SQIVND (reference sequence). V was pared by 9 bases and J by 6 bases, with 5 bases of the junction left unmatched. The CDR3 nucleotides read TGTGCCAGCGGGGGGGGGATGGATACGCAGTATTTT. Translation gives CASGGGMDTQYF.

The rearrangement joins TRBV9 to TRBJ2-4; D gene ambiguous. There are 13 residues in the CDR3. V lost 0 bases and J lost 8, with 9 bases in between. CDR1 SGDLS and CDR2 YYNGEE come from the germline V gene. The CDR3 here is CASSVDSFDIQYF. The CDR3 DNA follows: TGTGCCAGCAGCGTAGACTCCTTTGACATTCAGTACTTC.

The V gene is TRBV28, the J gene TRBJ2-5, with 10 bases matching TRBD2. The junction had 3 bases not matched to a gene; V was cut back by 4 bases and J by 1 base. CDR3 length equals 15 residues. Germline CDR1 and CDR2: MDHEN and SYDVKM. CDR3 DNA: TGTGCCAGCAGTTCGGCTAGCGGGGGCCAAGAGACCCAGTACTTC. Translation: CASSSASGGQETQYF.

This chain links TRBV15 with TRBJ2-1, with D perhaps TRBD2 (8 bases). Trimming took off 5 bases at V and 7 bases at J, with 24 bases between the two ends. Germline CDR1 LNHNV, CDR2 YYDKDF (reference sequence). The CDR3 is 17 residues long. The DNA for the CDR3 is TGTGCCACCAGCCTCAGGGGGGCGGGGGGTTACCAAAATGAGCAGTTCTTC. Residues: CATSLRGAGGYQNEQFF.

The V and J genes are TRBV6-4 and TRBJ1-2, with TRBD1 matching 7 bases. The CDR3 contains 14 residues. Unmatched junction bases numbered 8, after V lost 2 bases and J lost 8 bases. Germline V gene lookup returns CDR1 MRHNA and CDR2 SNTAGT. The CDR3 region is CASSDGQGGGGYTF. For the CDR3, the DNA is TGTGCCAGCAGTGACGGGCAGGGGGGAGGCGGCTACACCTTC.

This CDR3 is CAWSVARGSQYSNQPQHF. The CDR3 DNA reads TGTGCCTGGAGTGTCGCGCGGGGCAGCCAGTATAGCAATCAGCCCCAGCATTTT. The chain combines TRBV30 with TRBJ1-5; perhaps TRBD1 as D (5 bases). The CDR3 has 18 residues. Per germline, CDR1 GTSNPN and CDR2 SVGIG (reference sequence). Trimming shortened V by 0 bases and J by 0 bases, and 18 bases separated the two germline ends.